This TCR beta chain was recovered during a study of blood T cells in healthy people across ages. General observations from the study: Changes seen in expanded clonotypes were possibly confounded by donor CMV status left unknown.

Notes on this clonotype: Its antigen remains unidentified. Compared with germline, one end of the junction differs, possibly owing to a read error.

The V gene's germline CDR1 is SGHTA and CDR2 FQGNSA. The CDR3 contains 16 residues. PCR was performed a second time for about 7 to 11 cycles using a sample-barcoded 5' primer and a J-beta primer mix. Each of the cDNA molecules was tagged by a template-switch adaptor with 12 random nucleotides. TCRdb re-called the 5' RACE reads through MiXCR, storing one row per CDR3 protein. The sample carries hundreds of thousands of distinct CDR3 sequences, 40% to 50% recorded once. Healthy Caucasian individuals from Russia aged about 6 to 90 served as donors. The TCR comes from a man older than 75 in good health. Sequencing used blood. This sequence joins TRBV7-2 and TRBJ2-1; 8 positions agree with TRBD2. CDR3 amino acids: CASSSRLGGALYEQFF. The CDR3 DNA reads as TGCGCCAGCAGTTCGCGGCTCGGGGGGGCCCTCTACGAGCAGTTCTTC.